Presented here are 8 T cell receptor beta chains from one specimen sequenced in a study of T cells in Graves' hyperthyroidism and ophthalmopathy. Amplification yielded TCR beta CDR3 regions, with RNA transcripts as the source. The HTBI primer set served for first-round RT-PCR of the TCR CDR3. TCRdb fed the multiplex PCR reads into MiXCR, producing one record per CDR3 protein. The table lists about 250,000 distinct CDR3 sequences, approximately 16% of them singletons. Sequencing was performed on blood. Every receptor here comes from a woman aged 45-65 years with Graves' hyperthyroidism that later progressed to Graves' ophthalmopathy.

This clonotype was seen ten or more times. This rearrangement joins TRBV28 to TRBJ2-7; tentatively, D is TRBD1 (5 bases). The CDR3 runs 15 residues. CDR1 and CDR2 (germline): MDHEN, SYDVKM. Trimming took 2 bases from V and 2 from J, leaving 13 bases between them. The CDR3 DNA sequence: TGTGCCAGCAGTTTAAGTGGGGCTCAAACCTACGAGCAGTACTTC. Protein: CASSLSGAQTYEQYF.

This clonotype came up a few times. The rearrangement joins TRBV7-2 to TRBJ2-5; a possible D gene is TRBD2 (6 bases). Germline CDR1 SGHTA, CDR2 FQGNSA. Trimming cost V 6 bases and J 9 bases, with 17 bases left between them. The CDR3 totals 13 residues. CDR3 sequence (DNA): TGTGCCAGCAGACCGGCCAGGTGGGAGGCCCAGTACTTC. Residues: CASRPARWEAQYF.

The chain employs TRBV10-1 and TRBJ2-4; D ambiguous. The germline V gene encodes CDR1 WNHNN and CDR2 SYGVQD (reference sequence). V was cut by 0 bases and J by 4 bases, with 16 bases left in between. This CDR3 has 17 amino acids. CDR3 sequence reads: CASSESNRREEKNIQYF. CDR3 DNA: TGCGCCAGCAGTGAGTCGAATAGGCGCGAAGAAAAAAACATTCAGTACTTC.

This clonotype appeared many times. This chain connects TRBV7-8 to TRBJ2-2; either TRBD1 or TRBD2 may fit D (5 bases each). Germline V gives CDR1 SGHVS, CDR2 FQNEAQ. CDR3 length: 16 residues. V lost 5 bases to trimming and J lost 6 bases, with 19 bases between them. The CDR3 region is CASSNRDGPASGELFF. Here the CDR3 DNA reads TGTGCCAGCAGCAACCGGGACGGGCCCGCTTCCGGGGAGCTGTTTTTT.

On this clonotype itself: One junction end does not reproduce the germline sequence, and a read error may be involved. The chain links TRBV27 to TRBJ1-2; possibly TRBD1 for D (6 bases). The CDR3 totals 14 residues. Germline loops: CDR1 MNHEY, CDR2 SMNVEV (reference sequence). The CDR3 here is CASSPRTANYGYIF. CDR3 coding DNA: TGTGCCAGCAGCCCTCGGACAGCTAACTATGGCTACATCTTC.

This clonotype was observed a few times. The rearrangement joins TRBV7-9 to TRBJ1-6; TRBD1 is a possible D gene (5 bases). The germline V gene has CDR1 SEHNR and CDR2 FQNEAQ (reference sequence). V gave up 5 bases and J gave up 6 bases, with 14 bases separating them. The CDR3 runs to 15 residues. The chain's CDR3 is CASSPQQGANSPLHF. CDR3 in DNA: TGTGCCAGCAGCCCTCAACAAGGGGCTAATTCACCCCTCCACTTT.

This clonotype was found many times. The V gene is TRBV28, the J gene TRBJ2-5; D might be TRBD1 (5 bases). V was trimmed by 8 bases and J by 5 bases, leaving 12 bases between them. This CDR3 region has 12 residues. Germline-derived CDR1 and CDR2 are MDHEN and SYDVKM. The CDR3 coding sequence is TGTGCCAGCTTTAGGGGCAGGGAGACCCAGTACTTC. Translated, it gives CASFRGRETQYF.

The V gene is TRBV5-6, the J gene TRBJ2-7; 7 positions agree with TRBD1. Germline CDR1 and CDR2: SGHDT and YYEEEE. Trimming at V came to 4 bases and at J to 8 bases, leaving 12 bases not matched to a gene. The CDR3 sequence is 14 residues long. CDR3 in DNA: TGTGCCAGCAGCCTGGGGACAGAGAGGGCCCAGCAGTACTTC. This translates into CASSLGTERAQQYF.